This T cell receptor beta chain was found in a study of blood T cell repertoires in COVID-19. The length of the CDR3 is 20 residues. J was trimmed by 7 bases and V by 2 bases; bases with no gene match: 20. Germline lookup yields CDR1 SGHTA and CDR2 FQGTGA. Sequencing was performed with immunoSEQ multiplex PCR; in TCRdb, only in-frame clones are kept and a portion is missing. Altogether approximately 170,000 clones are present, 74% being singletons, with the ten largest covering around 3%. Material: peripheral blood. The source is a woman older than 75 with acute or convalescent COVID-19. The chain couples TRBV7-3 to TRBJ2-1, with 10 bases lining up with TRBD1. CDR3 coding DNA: TGTGCCAGCAGCTTATACCAGCCCGGGACAGGGGAGAACAGAATGAATGAGCAGTTCTTC. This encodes CASSLYQPGTGENRMNEQFF.